The rows below give T cell receptor beta chains drawn from one sample of a study of blood T cell repertoires in COVID-19. Clones were read by immunoSEQ multiplex PCR, and TCRdb kept only the in-frame ones, dropping some. The table has approximately 380,000 clones, just over 90% seen once. The sample taken for sequencing was PBMCs or T cells enriched from blood (not recorded which). These receptors all come from a woman aged 40 to 49 who had been exposed to COVID-19. Each CDR3 is given with its conserved first and last residue. Fields, in order: D gene, J gene, V gene, clone size, CDR3 DNA, CDR3 protein. The D gene is left open where the match is weak. Clone size is stated in some rows and not others, as once, few, many or a class when expanded.

TRBD1 TRBJ2-2 TRBV19 NA TGTGCCAGTAGTATCAGGGGGGGACAGGGGAACACCGGGGAGCTGTTTTTT CASSIRGGQGNTGELFF
NA TRBJ1-1 TRBV3-1/TRBV3-2 NA TGTGCCAGCACCGGCCCCAGGGTTAGGGCTGAAGCTTTCTTT CASTGPRVRAEAFF
NA TRBJ1-3 TRBV5-6 NA TGTGCCAGCAGCTTGGGAGGTGGAAACACCATATATTTT CASSLGGGNTIYF
TRBD1 TRBJ1-1 TRBV9 NA TGTGCCAGCCGGCGGGGACAGGGAAATACTGAAGCTTTCTTT CASRRGQGNTEAFF
NA TRBJ2-7 TRBV12-5 NA TGTGCTAGTGGTTTGGTACAGGAAGGGGAGCAGTACTTC CASGLVQEGEQYF
NA TRBJ2-5 TRBV5-1 NA TGCGCCAGCAGCTTGGAAGGGAGGCTGGGAGAGACCCAGTACTTC CASSLEGRLGETQYF
NA TRBJ2-1 TRBV7-8 NA TGTGCCAGCAGCTTAGCCGGCTTTCAGGACTCTGAGCAGTTCTTC CASSLAGFQDSEQFF
NA TRBJ1-4 TRBV7-9 NA TGTGCCAGCAGCTCAACAGGGATACGAGAAAAACTGTTTTTT CASSSTGIREKLFF
NA TRBJ1-2 TRBV6-4 NA TGTGCCAGCATTTCTCGGTACTATGGCTACACCTTC CASISRYYGYTF
TRBD1 TRBJ1-1 TRBV9 once TGTGCCAGCGGACAGGGAGCCACTGAAGCTTTCTTT CASGQGATEAFF
NA TRBJ1-1 TRBV30 NA TGTGCCTGGAGTTCTCGAGGAAGCGCTTTCTTT CAWSSRGSAFF
NA TRBJ1-2 TRBV6-2/TRBV6-3 NA TGTGCCAGCAGTTCAACAGGGTTGGATGGCTACACCTTC CASSSTGLDGYTF
NA TRBJ1-6 TRBV6-1 NA TGTGCCAGCAGTGAATCTTTGAGAAGGGGTTCTAATTCACCCCTCCACTTT CASSESLRRGSNSPLHF
TRBD2 TRBJ2-5 TRBV7-6 NA TGTGCCAGCAGCCCTAGAGCGGGGGCTCCCCCAGAGACCCAGTACTTC CASSPRAGAPPETQYF
NA TRBJ1-3 TRBV2 NA TGTGCCAGCGGTCGGGACACCATATATTTT CASGRDTIYF
NA TRBJ2-3 TRBV18 NA TGTGCCAGCTCAGCGTCCCTAGGGGTCACAGATACGCAGTATTTT CASSASLGVTDTQYF
NA TRBJ1-2 TRBV24-1 NA TGTGCCACCAGTGAGCCCGGAGTGCACTATGGCTACACCTTC CATSEPGVHYGYTF
NA TRBJ2-1 TRBV29-1 NA TGCAGCGAGGCCGGCTGGGAGGCGGGGGCGACTCTGGATGAGCAGTTCTTC CSEAGWEAGATLDEQFF
NA TRBJ1-2 TRBV11-2 NA TGTGCCAGCAGCTTAGGGGGCGGGGCTAACTATGGCTACACCTTC CASSLGGGANYGYTF
TRBD2 TRBJ2-7 TRBV7-2 NA TGTGCCAGCAGCTCGTCTAGCGGGCCCTACTACGAGCAGTACTTC CASSSSSGPYYEQYF
NA TRBJ1-3 TRBV7-7 NA TGTGCTAGCAGCTTAGGCGGGCTTAACTCTGGAAACACCATATATTTT CASSLGGLNSGNTIYF
TRBD2 TRBJ2-1 TRBV29-1 NA TGCAGCGCCTCGGGACTAGCGGGGACGGGCTACAATGAGCAGTTCTTC CSASGLAGTGYNEQFF
NA TRBJ1-4 TRBV19 once TGTGCCAGTTCGACGGGAACTAATGAAAAACTGTTTTTT CASSTGTNEKLFF
NA TRBJ2-1 TRBV29-1 NA TGCAGCGTTGCTGTTCTGGGGGGAGGCGAGCAGTTCTTC CSVAVLGGGEQFF
TRBD2 TRBJ2-2 TRBV7-9 NA TGTGCCAGCAGCTTAGTAGGGACTACTCGAGAGGGGTCCGGGGAGCTGTTTTTT CASSLVGTTREGSGELFF
NA TRBJ2-7 TRBV24-1 NA TGTGCCACCAGTGATTTGCAGGGCGGCTACGAGCAGTACTTC CATSDLQGGYEQYF
NA TRBJ1-1 TRBV30 NA TGTGCCTGGAGTGGGGGAGTGACGAACACTGAAGCTTTCTTT CAWSGGVTNTEAFF